The subject of this entry is one T cell receptor (beta chain). The germline V gene has CDR1 SGHTS and CDR2 YDEGEE. This CDR3 contains 14 residues. V lost 6 bases, J lost 9 bases, and 16 bases lay in between. RNA, at about 0.45 to 1 ug, was reverse transcribed with random hexamers. Amplification of the TCR beta CDR3 was carried out by immunoSEQ multiplex PCR, which spanned a total of 54 Vbeta and 13 Jbeta segments. TCRdb fed the immunoSEQ multiplex PCR reads into MiXCR, producing one record per CDR3 protein. The table records about 400,000 distinct CDR3 sequences, 75% to 90% of them present only once. This entry is derived from a study of CD8 T cells in Susac syndrome. The study sequenced TCR beta in blood CD8+ and CD4+ T cells. Treatment-naive patients with stable or active relapsing-remitting disease were the multiple sclerosis controls. While CD8+ and CD4+ T cells were isolated negatively, TEMRA cells were enriched by FACS.

The chain employs TRBV5-8 and TRBJ1-6, with D uncertain. The TCR was taken from a human donor with multiple sclerosis. The sample comprised CD8+ T cells from PBMCs. The CDR3 loop reads CASNPIASFSPLHF. CDR3 sequence (DNA): TGTGCCAGCAACCCCATTGCGTCCTTTTCACCCCTCCACTTT.